This T cell receptor (beta chain) was found in a study of T cells after yellow fever vaccination. Study-wide background: With SMART-Seq v4 Ultra Low Input, the fractions containing low cell numbers were prepared. Study outcomes and limitations: The secondary T-cell response peaked on day 5, not day 15, but was weaker. Post-booster repertoires again held most primary-vaccination clones (around 95% CD4, 88% CD8).

This clonotype was seen a few times. Its target is unknown. From the 5' RACE reads, TCRdb called clonotypes with MiXCR, one entry per CDR3 protein. The sample records hundreds of thousands of distinct CDR3 sequences, 15% to 20% being singletons. This receptor was identified in a man aged 18 to 29 who received the YFV17D yellow fever vaccine. Sequences were derived from PBMCs, sampled before the yellow fever booster vaccination.

In nucleotides, the CDR3 is TGTGCCAGCTCACCACGGCCCCCGCCCAGCACAGATACGCAGTATTTT. It specifies CASSPRPPPSTDTQYF. The rearrangement uses TRBV18 and TRBJ2-3; D unclear. Trimming left V 1 base short and J 0 bases short, with 11 bases between. The CDR3 totals 16 residues. Germline CDR1 and CDR2: KGHSH and LQKENI.